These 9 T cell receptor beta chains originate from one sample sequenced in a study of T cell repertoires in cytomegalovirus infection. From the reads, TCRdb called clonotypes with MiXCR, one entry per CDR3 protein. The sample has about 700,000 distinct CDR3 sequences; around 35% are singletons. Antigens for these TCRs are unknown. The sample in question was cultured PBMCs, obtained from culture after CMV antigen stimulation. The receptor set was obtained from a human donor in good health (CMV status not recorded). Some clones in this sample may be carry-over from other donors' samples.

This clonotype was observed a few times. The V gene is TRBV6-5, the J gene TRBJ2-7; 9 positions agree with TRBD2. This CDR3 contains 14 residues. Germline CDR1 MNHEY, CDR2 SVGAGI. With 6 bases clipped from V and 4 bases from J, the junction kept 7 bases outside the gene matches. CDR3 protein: CASRGAGGPYEQYF. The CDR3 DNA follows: TGTGCCAGCAGGGGGGCGGGAGGGCCGTACGAGCAGTACTTC.

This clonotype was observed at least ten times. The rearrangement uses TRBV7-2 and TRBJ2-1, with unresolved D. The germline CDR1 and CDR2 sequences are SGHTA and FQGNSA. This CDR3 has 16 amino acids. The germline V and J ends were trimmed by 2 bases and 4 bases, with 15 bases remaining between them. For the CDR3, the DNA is TGTGCCAGCAGCTTAATCCCAGGCGGCACGTACAATGAGCAGTTCTTC. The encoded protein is CASSLIPGGTYNEQFF.

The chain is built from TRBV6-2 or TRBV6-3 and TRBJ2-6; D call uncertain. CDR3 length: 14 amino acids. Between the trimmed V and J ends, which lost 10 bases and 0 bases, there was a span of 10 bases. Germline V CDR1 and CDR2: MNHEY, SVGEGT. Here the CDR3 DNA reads TGTGCCACAATCCGACCCTCTGGGGCCAACGTCCTGACTTTC. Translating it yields CATIRPSGANVLTF.

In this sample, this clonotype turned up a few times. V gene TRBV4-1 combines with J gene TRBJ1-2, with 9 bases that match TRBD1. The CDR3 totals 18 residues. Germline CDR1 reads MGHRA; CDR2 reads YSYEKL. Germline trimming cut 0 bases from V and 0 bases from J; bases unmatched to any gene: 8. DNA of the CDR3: TGCGCCAGCAGCCAAGATTTGGACAGGGGCGACCCTAACTATGGCTACACCTTC. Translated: CASSQDLDRGDPNYGYTF.

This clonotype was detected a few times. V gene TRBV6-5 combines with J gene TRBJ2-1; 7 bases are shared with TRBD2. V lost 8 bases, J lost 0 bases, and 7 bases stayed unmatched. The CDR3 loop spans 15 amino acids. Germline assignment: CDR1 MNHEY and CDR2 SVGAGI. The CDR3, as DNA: TGTGCCAGCGCTTCTAGCGGAAGCTCCTACAATGAGCAGTTCTTC. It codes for CASASSGSSYNEQFF.

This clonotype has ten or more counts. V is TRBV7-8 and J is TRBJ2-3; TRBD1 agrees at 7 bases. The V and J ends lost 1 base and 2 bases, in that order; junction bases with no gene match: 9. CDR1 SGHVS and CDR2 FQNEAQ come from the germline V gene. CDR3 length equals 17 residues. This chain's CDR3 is CASSLGIRGLVTDTQYF. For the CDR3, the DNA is TGTGCCAGCAGCTTAGGGATTAGGGGGCTCGTCACAGATACGCAGTATTTT.

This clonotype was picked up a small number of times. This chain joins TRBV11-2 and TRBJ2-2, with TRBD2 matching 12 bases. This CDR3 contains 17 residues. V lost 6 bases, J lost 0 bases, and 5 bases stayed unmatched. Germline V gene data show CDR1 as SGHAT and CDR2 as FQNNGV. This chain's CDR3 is CASRKTSGGANTGELFF. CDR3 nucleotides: TGTGCCAGCAGGAAGACTAGCGGGGGTGCGAACACCGGGGAGCTGTTTTTT.

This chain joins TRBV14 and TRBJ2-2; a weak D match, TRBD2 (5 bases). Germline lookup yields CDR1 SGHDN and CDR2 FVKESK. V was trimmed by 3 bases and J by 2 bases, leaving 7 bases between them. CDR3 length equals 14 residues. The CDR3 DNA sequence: TGTGCCAGCAGCCAGAGGGTAAACACCGGGGAGCTGTTTTTT. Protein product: CASSQRVNTGELFF.

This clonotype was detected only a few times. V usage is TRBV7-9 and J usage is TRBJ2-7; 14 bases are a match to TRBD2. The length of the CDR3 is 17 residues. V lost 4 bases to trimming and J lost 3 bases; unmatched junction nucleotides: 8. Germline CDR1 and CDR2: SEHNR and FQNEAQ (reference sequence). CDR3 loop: CASSSDLGLAGVYEQYF. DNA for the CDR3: TGTGCCAGCAGCTCGGACCTGGGACTAGCGGGGGTCTACGAGCAGTACTTC.